Listed here are 23 T cell receptor beta chains from one sample, sequenced in a study of post-analysis software for immune sequencing data. Whole-study findings and limits: The study found TRBV5-6, TRBV5-1 and TRBV20-1 among five TRBV segments more frequent in patients than controls.

The antigens these receptors bind are not known. Every TCR beta cDNA library bore unique molecular identifiers. TCRdb analysed the PCR reads with MiXCR anew, one entry per CDR3 protein. Altogether about 200,000 distinct CDR3 sequences are present, 25% to 30% being singletons, with the ten largest covering roughly 3.4%. The sequenced material came from blood. These receptors originate from a girl aged 2-17 years with multiple sclerosis.

The sample holds a few counts of this clonotype. The V call is TRBV18, the J call TRBJ1-6; D remains unclear. This CDR3 contains 14 residues. V was cut by 3 bases and J by 6 bases, with 9 bases left in between. CDR1 and CDR2 (germline): KGHSH, LQKENI. As DNA, the CDR3 is TGTGCCAGCTCACCGACGGCATCTAATTCACCCCTCCACTTT. Residues: CASSPTASNSPLHF.

Note on this clonotype: A much larger clone differs by one base, so this may be a read error. The genes are TRBV2 and TRBJ2-7; TRBD1 is a possible D gene (6 bases). The germline gives CDR1 SNHLY, CDR2 FYNNEI. This CDR3 region has 14 residues. Trimming removed 4 bases from V and 4 bases from J, with 14 bases in between. The CDR3 here is CASSARGFDYEQYF. In nucleotides, the CDR3 is TGTGCCAGCAGTGCCAGGGGTTTCGATTACGAGCAGTACTTC.

The gene calls are TRBV20-1 and TRBJ1-5; 11 bases fit TRBD1. Germline loops: CDR1 DFQATT, CDR2 SNEGSKA (reference sequence). CDR3 length equals 18 residues. J was trimmed by 1 base and V by 0 bases; bases with no gene match: 8. The CDR3 bases are TGCAGTGCTAGAGAGATCGGGACAGGGGGTAGGAGCAATCAGCCCCAGCATTTT. It translates to CSAREIGTGGRSNQPQHF.

This clonotype has just a few counts. The chain employs TRBV21-1 and TRBJ1-6; TRBD1, the D gene given by the table, was not confirmed from the DNA. TRBV21-1 is an annotated pseudogene. The CDR3 contains 18 residues. Here the CDR3 DNA reads TGTGCCAGCAGCAAAGGGCCTCGGGGGTACGGGGGTAATTCACCCCTCCACTTT. This gives the protein CASSKGPRGYGGNSPLHF.

This clonotype was recorded many times. In nucleotides, the CDR3 is TGCAGCGTTGCGGACAGCGGGAGATCAAACATTCAGTACTTC. Its translation is CSVADSGRSNIQYF. The V gene is TRBV29-1, the J gene TRBJ2-4; 8 bases align to TRBD2. CDR3 length: 14 residues. After removal of 4 bases from V and 6 bases from J, the junction contained 8 bases not matched to a gene. Germline CDR1 and CDR2: SQVTM and ANQGSEA.

The chain joins TRBV4-1 to TRBJ2-1, with D perhaps matching TRBD1 (7 bases). This CDR3 contains 20 residues. The germline gives CDR1 MGHRA, CDR2 YSYEKL. The V gene lost 2 bases and the J gene lost 3 bases, with 26 bases spanning the gap. As DNA, the CDR3 is TGCGCCAGCAGCCAAAGGGGCGGGACAGCCAGGGAAGGCTTCTACAATGAGCAGTTCTTC. Amino acid sequence: CASSQRGGTAREGFYNEQFF.

This clonotype was detected many times. The chain couples TRBV15 to TRBJ1-2; 9 bases fit TRBD1. CDR1 is LNHNV, CDR2 YYDKDF, per germline (reference sequence). V lost 5 bases to trimming and J lost 3 bases; unmatched junction nucleotides: 4. The CDR3 sequence is 14 residues long. CDR3 DNA: TGTGCCACCAGCGGTAGACAGGGGGACTATGGCTACACCTTC. Its protein is CATSGRQGDYGYTF.

The V call is TRBV11-2, the J call TRBJ2-2; D ambiguous. Per the germline V gene, CDR1 is SGHAT and CDR2 is FQNNGV. The ends were cut back, 7 bases at V and 3 bases at J, with 12 bases in the middle. The CDR3 consists of 14 residues. The CDR3 nucleotides read TGTGCCAGCAACCCACAGAGTCACACCGGGGAGCTGTTTTTT. Its translation is CASNPQSHTGELFF.

V is TRBV20-1 and J is TRBJ2-7; 9 bases align to TRBD2. Germline CDR1 is DFQATT and CDR2 is SNEGSKA (reference sequence). The trim removed 3 bases at V and 1 base at J, leaving 7 bases unmatched. The CDR3 loop spans 15 amino acids. The CDR3 spells CSASSLAGDSYEQYF. The DNA of the CDR3 is TGCAGTGCTAGCTCACTAGCGGGCGATTCCTACGAGCAGTACTTC.

Many counts were recorded for this clonotype. The chain employs TRBV29-1 and TRBJ2-5; 10 nucleotides line up with TRBD2. The CDR3 extends over 12 amino acids. Per the germline V gene, CDR1 is SQVTM and CDR2 is ANQGSEA. V gave up 5 bases and J gave up 3 bases; unmatched junction bases: 0. The CDR3 here is CSVLAGEETQYF. DNA of the CDR3: TGCAGCGTTCTAGCGGGAGAAGAGACCCAGTACTTC. Complete variable domain (other parts from reference TRBV29-1 and TRBJ2-5): SAVISQKPSRDICQRGTSLTIQCQVDSQVTMMFWYRQQPGQSLTLIATANQGSEATYESGFVIDKFPISRPNLTFSTLTVSNMSPEDSSIYLCSVLAGEETQYFGPGTRLLVL.

This clonotype showed up many times. V gene TRBV28 combines with J gene TRBJ2-3; D is ambiguous. The germline gives CDR1 MDHEN, CDR2 SYDVKM. V was cut by 8 bases and J by 4 bases, with 13 bases left in between. This CDR3 region has 13 residues. The CDR3 spells CASDDSTADTQYF. In DNA form, the CDR3 reads TGTGCCAGCGATGACTCGACGGCAGATACGCAGTATTTT.

This clonotype was picked up many times. The chain employs TRBV29-1 and TRBJ2-5; D might be TRBD1 (5 bases). The V gene's germline CDR1 is SQVTM and CDR2 ANQGSEA. Trimming took 6 bases from V and 5 from J, leaving 19 bases between them. The CDR3 has 14 amino acids. The CDR3 nucleotides are TGCAGCGTCCAAGGGTCAGGGCGTTGGGAGACCCAGTACTTC. Encoded protein: CSVQGSGRWETQYF.

This clonotype was detected ten times or more. Written as DNA, the CDR3 is TGCGCCAGCAGCTCCGCCGGGACAGGGGGCGGAGAGACCCAGTACTTC. Residues: CASSSAGTGGGETQYF. This chain joins TRBV5-1 and TRBJ2-5; 12 positions agree with TRBD1. The J segment lost 4 bases and the V segment lost 3 bases, leaving 7 bases of the junction unmatched. The CDR3 runs to 16 residues. Per germline, CDR1 SGHRS and CDR2 YFSETQ.

This CDR3 reads CASCQRGGRRLAGYNEQFF. CDR3 DNA sequence: TGTGCCAGCTGCCAAAGGGGTGGGCGCAGACTAGCGGGTTACAATGAGCAGTTCTTC. This rearrangement joins TRBV7-3 to TRBJ2-1; 10 bases align to TRBD2. CDR3 length equals 19 residues. Germline CDR1 is SGHTA and CDR2 is FQGTGA. The trim removed 8 bases at V and 4 bases at J, leaving 20 bases unmatched.

The chain has TRBV7-2 and TRBJ1-1; D is ambiguous. Germline lookup yields CDR1 SGHTA and CDR2 FQGNSA. V lost 7 bases to trimming and J lost 1 base, with 16 bases between them. This CDR3 spans 15 amino acids. CDR3 residues: CASNIGERQNTEAFF. For the CDR3, the DNA is TGTGCCAGCAACATCGGGGAGAGACAGAACACTGAAGCTTTCTTT.

This chain connects TRBV2 to TRBJ2-3; no clear D. In germline, CDR1 is SNHLY, CDR2 FYNNEI. CDR3 length: 12 residues. Trimming stripped 2 bases from V and 6 bases from J, with 6 bases between. CDR3 in amino acids: CASSEQSDTQYF. The CDR3 coding sequence is TGTGCCAGCAGTGAACAAAGTGATACGCAGTATTTT.

This clonotype was found once. V usage is TRBV7-2 and J usage is TRBJ2-5; TRBD1 matches 7 bases. Unmatched junction bases numbered 14, after V lost 5 bases and J lost 2 bases. CDR1 SGHTA and CDR2 FQGNSA come from the germline V gene. The CDR3 runs to 17 residues. The DNA for the CDR3 is TGTGCCAGCAGCGGGACAGCGAGCGACACTTATCAAGAGACCCAGTACTTC. This encodes CASSGTASDTYQETQYF.

J is TRBJ1-6 and V is TRBV20-1; D is unresolved. From germline, CDR1 is DFQATT and CDR2 SNEGSKA (reference sequence). The CDR3 is made up of 16 amino acids. Trimming stripped 0 bases from V and 1 base from J, with 10 bases between. CDR3 DNA sequence: TGCAGTGCTAGAGATTGGGCCAGGTCCTATAATTCACCCCTCCACTTT. Translating gives CSARDWARSYNSPLHF.

This clonotype has a count of ten or more. This chain connects TRBV5-1 to TRBJ1-1, with 8 bases aligning to TRBD1. This CDR3 region has 13 residues. Trimming took 4 bases from V and 8 from J; bases not matched to a gene: 7. Germline V gene lookup returns CDR1 SGHRS and CDR2 YFSETQ. The CDR3 sequence: CASSTDRVSEAFF. Written as DNA, the CDR3 is TGCGCCAGCAGCACGGACAGGGTCAGCGAAGCTTTCTTT.

The chain joins TRBV25-1 to TRBJ2-5; D gene uncertain. CDR1 and CDR2 (germline): MGHDK, SYGVNS. The CDR3 length is 14 residues. V lost 3 bases, J lost 1 base, and 9 bases lay in between. The CDR3 sequence: CASSDMRLQETQYF. DNA for the CDR3: TGTGCCAGCAGTGACATGCGTCTCCAAGAGACCCAGTACTTC.

This clonotype occurred many times. This chain joins TRBV25-1 and TRBJ2-7; 7 bases agree with TRBD2. The CDR3 covers 14 residues. The germline V gene has CDR1 MGHDK and CDR2 SYGVNS. J was trimmed by 4 bases and V by 6 bases; bases with no gene match: 9. CDR3 protein: CASRGAGLNYEQYF. The CDR3 region has the DNA TGTGCCAGCAGGGGAGCGGGACTGAATTACGAGCAGTACTTC.

The chain recombines TRBV6-2 or TRBV6-3 with TRBJ1-4; D is ambiguous. CDR3 length equals 13 residues. Germline-derived CDR1 and CDR2 are MNHEY and SVGEGT. Between the trimmed V and J ends, which lost 6 bases and 8 bases, there was a span of 13 bases. The CDR3 DNA follows: TGTGCCAGCAGGGCAACCGTAGGGGAAAAACTGTTTTTT. Translating it yields CASRATVGEKLFF.

This clonotype appeared a few times. V is TRBV7-3 and J is TRBJ2-1; a weak D match, TRBD2 (6 bases). The CDR3 has 16 amino acids. The germline CDR1 and CDR2 sequences are SGHTA and FQGTGA. Deletions cut 0 bases from V and 7 bases from J, with 16 bases between. In nucleotides, the CDR3 is TGTGCCAGCAGCTTAACCGGGGACTCAGGTGGGAATGAGCAGTTCTTC. This encodes CASSLTGDSGGNEQFF.